These 26 T cell receptor beta chains were all obtained from the same sample, sequenced in a study of low-dose radiotherapy and immunotherapy resistance in tumors. As to time point: before trial treatment. Alpha- and beta-chain coverage of first-strand cDNA came from TRAV- and TRBV-specific primers. With a V-primer adapter and a constant-region primer, TCRs were amplified for approximately 20 PCR cycles. MiXCR was run by TCRdb on the reads, yielding one entry per CDR3 protein. The table lists 60,000 to 90,000 distinct CDR3 sequences, around 31% of them singletons, with over 8.5% in the top ten. Here the sequenced sample was PBMCs, taken before treatment. The source is a female donor with ovarian cancer.

This clonotype was detected many times. The chain uses TRBV25-1 and TRBJ2-2, with TRBD2 identical over 12 bases. J was trimmed by 7 bases and V by 4 bases; bases with no gene match: 7. The CDR3 has 16 amino acids. CDR1 is MGHDK, CDR2 SYGVNS, per germline. CDR3 DNA: TGTGCCAGCAGTGGCCTAGCGGGAGGGCCTGTCGGGGAGCTGTTTTTT. This encodes CASSGLAGGPVGELFF.

This clonotype showed up just a few times. The rearrangement joins TRBV6-6 to TRBJ2-2; 7 bases map to TRBD1. CDR1 is MNHNY and CDR2 is SVGAGI in the germline V gene (reference sequence). The CDR3 is made up of 15 amino acids. Trimming at V came to 6 bases and at J to 1 base, leaving 5 bases not matched to a gene. The CDR3 spells CASSQQGWNTGELFF. The CDR3, as DNA: TGTGCCAGCAGCCAACAGGGGTGGAACACCGGGGAGCTGTTTTTT.

The chain couples TRBV5-1 to TRBJ1-1; unclear D gene. V was trimmed by 1 base and J by 0 bases, leaving 7 bases between them. The CDR3 extends over 14 amino acids. Germline loops: CDR1 SGHRS, CDR2 YFSETQ. The CDR3 protein is CASSLTAMNTEAFF. CDR3 DNA: TGCGCCAGCAGCTTGACAGCAATGAACACTGAAGCTTTCTTT.

The sample holds a few counts of this clonotype. The chain is built from TRBV28 and TRBJ2-3, with D perhaps matching TRBD1 (6 bases). V gave up 6 bases and J gave up 2 bases, with 15 bases separating them. The CDR3 sequence is 15 residues long. Germline CDR1 MDHEN, CDR2 SYDVKM. In DNA, the CDR3 is TGTGCCAGCAGATTAAGGGGGAGATCCACAGATACGCAGTATTTT. Its protein is CASRLRGRSTDTQYF.

Worth noting for this clonotype: This is likely an artifact of a read error, given a far larger clone one base away. The chain has TRBV29-1 and TRBJ2-1, with a possible D match to TRBD2 (6 bases). Between the trimmed V and J ends, which lost 4 bases and 10 bases, there was a span of 14 bases. The CDR3 spans 12 residues. Germline V gene sequence: CDR1 SQVTM, CDR2 ANQGSEA. In DNA form, the CDR3 reads TGCAGCGTTGGAGGTTCGGACTACGAGCAGTTCTTC. Amino acids: CSVGGSDYEQFF.

In its sample, this clonotype was seen many times. For the CDR3, the DNA is TGCAGCGTTGTTGGGGGGCCCAACACTGAAGCTTTCTTT. Its translation: CSVVGGPNTEAFF. This rearrangement joins TRBV29-1 to TRBJ1-1, with D maybe TRBD1 (6 bases). Germline CDR1 reads SQVTM; CDR2 reads ANQGSEA. V lost 4 bases and J 2 bases, leaving 11 bases between the germline ends. This CDR3 comprises 13 residues.

This clonotype has at least ten counts. The chain links TRBV7-9 to TRBJ1-5, with 10 positions matching TRBD1. The CDR3 length is 15 residues. The germline CDR1 and CDR2 sequences are SEHNR and FQNEAQ (reference sequence). Trimming at V came to 5 bases and at J to 9 bases, leaving 10 bases not matched to a gene. The DNA for the CDR3 is TGTGCCAGCAGCCCCGGGACAGGGGCCTTTGGGCCCCAGCATTTT. It is translated as CASSPGTGAFGPQHF.

This clonotype was seen a few times. Given a far larger clone just one base away, this is likely a sequencing read error. The rearrangement links TRBV9 to TRBJ2-5, with 9 bases matching TRBD2. Germline V gene data show CDR1 as SGDLS and CDR2 as YYNGEE. The junction had 12 bases not matched to a gene; V was cut back by 1 base and J by 11 bases. This CDR3 comprises 15 residues. CDR3 loop: CASSVYSGGYNEQYF. The CDR3 DNA follows: TGTGCCAGCAGCGTATATAGCGGGGGCTACAATGAGCAGTACTTC.

This clonotype was seen many times. This sequence joins TRBV5-1 and TRBJ2-5; D is ambiguous. The V and J ends lost 7 bases and 4 bases respectively, with 14 bases between them. CDR3 length: 13 amino acids. Germline V lookup: CDR1 SGHRS, CDR2 YFSETQ. Here the CDR3 DNA reads TGCGCCAGCGGAGCCCAACCCGGAGAGACCCAGTACTTC. Translating gives CASGAQPGETQYF.

This clonotype appeared many times. V and J are TRBV6-2 or TRBV6-3 and TRBJ1-5; no clear D gene. The CDR3 is made up of 17 amino acids. V shed 0 bases and J shed 3 bases, with 15 bases lying between them. Germline V gene lookup returns CDR1 MNHEY and CDR2 SVGEGT. The CDR3 reads CASSYSIEGSDNQPQHF. The CDR3 DNA is TGTGCCAGCAGTTACTCGATCGAGGGAAGTGACAATCAGCCCCAGCATTTT.

The chain has TRBV2 and TRBJ2-7; 8 positions agree with TRBD1. The V segment lost 2 bases and the J segment 4 bases; nucleotides outside the gene matches: 7. The germline V gene has CDR1 SNHLY and CDR2 FYNNEI. The CDR3 is made up of 15 amino acids. The chain's CDR3 is CASSESVGQEYEQYF. As DNA, the CDR3 is TGTGCCAGCAGTGAAAGTGTGGGACAGGAGTACGAGCAGTACTTC.

This clonotype came up many times. V is TRBV2 and J is TRBJ1-6; D not certain. There are 17 residues in the CDR3. Per germline, CDR1 SNHLY and CDR2 FYNNEI. Trimming stripped 3 bases from V and 0 bases from J, with 12 bases between. The CDR3 DNA is TGTGCCAGCAGTGATATTCGTCCTAGCTCCTATAATTCACCCCTCCACTTT. Translated: CASSDIRPSSYNSPLHF.

By share, this clonotype counts as medium-sized. The chain joins TRBV29-1 to TRBJ2-7; D perhaps matches TRBD1 (5 bases). The CDR3 loop spans 13 amino acids. The V end was cut by 4 bases, the J end by 2 bases, with 12 bases between. The germline CDR1 and CDR2 sequences are SQVTM and ANQGSEA. This chain's CDR3 is CSVVQGRTYEQYF. The CDR3 DNA is TGCAGCGTTGTCCAGGGTCGCACCTACGAGCAGTACTTC.

This clonotype has a count of ten or more. The chain recombines TRBV2 with TRBJ2-6, with D perhaps TRBD2 (5 bases). This CDR3 is built from 15 residues. Germline V lookup: CDR1 SNHLY, CDR2 FYNNEI. V was clipped by 7 bases and J by 0 bases, with 10 bases between them. The CDR3 loop reads CASTEEVSGANVLTF. The CDR3 nucleotides are TGTGCCAGCACCGAGGAGGTCTCTGGGGCCAACGTCCTGACTTTC.

This clonotype was seen ten or more times. This rearrangement joins TRBV12-3 or TRBV12-4 to TRBJ2-7, with D tentatively TRBD2 (6 bases). The V and J ends lost 5 bases and 1 base respectively, with 18 bases between them. CDR3 length: 16 residues. The CDR3 DNA is TGTGCCAGCAGTAAGCCCCACTCCGGGGGATCCTACGAGCAGTACTTC. It translates to CASSKPHSGGSYEQYF.

The rearrangement uses TRBV20-1 and TRBJ2-7; 8 bases agree with TRBD2. V shed 0 bases and J 4 bases; nucleotides not matched to a gene: 2. The germline V gene encodes CDR1 DFQATT and CDR2 SNEGSKA (reference sequence). The CDR3 totals 13 residues. For the CDR3, the DNA is TGCAGTGCTAGAGACGGGACTAGTTACGAGCAGTACTTC. It codes for CSARDGTSYEQYF.

The rearrangement joins TRBV12-3 or TRBV12-4 to TRBJ2-1; D is unresolved. The CDR3 runs 13 residues. Between the trimmed V and J ends, which lost 4 bases and 5 bases, there was a span of 9 bases. The CDR3 coding sequence is TGTGCCAGCAGTTGGTCAGGCGACAATGAGCAGTTCTTC. Amino acids: CASSWSGDNEQFF.

Worth noting for this clonotype: A much bigger clone sits one base away, suggesting this may be a read error. This chain links TRBV7-6 with TRBJ1-3, with a possible D match to TRBD1 (6 bases). The CDR3 has 15 amino acids. Germline V gives CDR1 SGHVS, CDR2 FNYEAQ. This CDR3 is CVSSWSTGAGNTIYF. The CDR3 region has the DNA TGTGTCAGCAGCTGGTCGACAGGCGCTGGAAACACCATATATTTT.

This clonotype showed up many times. The genes are TRBV11-2 and TRBJ2-5, with D perhaps TRBD1 or TRBD2 (5 bases each). With 5 bases removed from V and 7 bases from J, the gap between germline ends came to 14 bases. Germline CDR1 SGHAT, CDR2 FQNNGV. CDR3 length equals 13 residues. CDR3 loop: CASSPAAGTTQYF. The CDR3 DNA reads as TGTGCCAGCAGCCCGGCCGCAGGGACGACCCAGTACTTC.

This clonotype has a handful of counts. The chain links TRBV28 to TRBJ2-1; D possibly corresponds to TRBD2 (6 bases). The V gene's germline CDR1 is MDHEN and CDR2 SYDVKM. The germline V and J ends were trimmed by 5 bases and 2 bases, with 16 bases remaining between them. The CDR3 consists of 16 residues. The CDR3 DNA sequence: TGTGCCAGCAGTGACTCTCAAGCGGGTGCCTACAATGAGCAGTTCTTC. Translation gives CASSDSQAGAYNEQFF.

Worth noting for this clonotype: Given a far larger clone just one base away, this is likely a sequencing read error. The chain combines TRBV11-3 with TRBJ2-7; unclear D gene. CDR1 and CDR2 from the germline V gene are SGHNT and YENEEA. This CDR3 has 13 amino acids. The V gene lost 4 bases and the J gene lost 7 bases, with 14 bases spanning the gap. In nucleotides, the CDR3 is TGTGCCAGCAGCTCCTTCGCATCCAATGAGCAGTACTTC. Its protein is CASSSFASNEQYF. Combining the CDR3 with reference TRBV11-3 and TRBJ2-7 gives the whole variable domain EAGVVQSPRYKIIEKKQPVAFWCNPISGHNTLYWYLQNLGQGPELLIRYENEEAVDDSQLPKDRFSAERLKGVDSTLKIQPAELGDSAVYLCASSSFASNEQYFGPGTRLTVT.

This clonotype has a count of ten or more. The chain links TRBV20-1 to TRBJ1-6; 10 nucleotides line up with TRBD1. Germline trimming cut 0 bases from V and 6 bases from J; bases unmatched to any gene: 20. Per the germline V gene, CDR1 is DFQATT and CDR2 is SNEGSKA (reference sequence). The CDR3 runs 21 residues. The CDR3 reads CSARDLEEGRQTGGFNSPLHF. The DNA for the CDR3 is TGCAGTGCTAGAGATCTCGAGGAAGGGAGGCAGACAGGGGGCTTTAATTCACCCCTCCACTTT.

This clonotype was found many times. This chain joins TRBV29-1 and TRBJ2-1; 8 positions match TRBD2. CDR3 length equals 19 residues. Germline CDR1 reads SQVTM; CDR2 reads ANQGSEA. V lost 0 bases, J lost 4 bases, and 17 bases stayed unmatched. DNA of the CDR3: TGCAGCGTTGAAGATCGGGGGGGACGAGGGAGGGCCCGTTACAATGAGCAGTTCTTC. Translation: CSVEDRGGRGRARYNEQFF.

The V and J genes are TRBV9 and TRBJ2-2; D is possibly TRBD1 or TRBD2 (5 bases each). Germline CDR1 SGDLS, CDR2 YYNGEE. There are 17 residues in the CDR3. V lost 4 bases to trimming and J lost 4 bases, with 20 bases between them. CDR3 coding DNA: TGTGCCAGCAGCAGCCCCCGGGGCAGCGGTGTCACCGGGGAGCTGTTTTTT. Amino acids: CASSSPRGSGVTGELFF.

This clonotype was counted at least ten times. The V call is TRBV12-2, the J call TRBJ2-1; the table's TRBD1 call for D was not verified on the DNA. TRBV12-2 is a recognized pseudogene. The CDR3 has 15 residues. Here the CDR3 reads CASRLAFKGSNEQFF. In DNA form, the CDR3 reads TGTGCAAGTCGCTTAGCGTTTAAGGGGTCGAATGAGCAGTTCTTC.

This clonotype was found many times. The chain combines TRBV5-1 with TRBJ2-4, with D possibly TRBD1 on 6 matching bases. The CDR3 is 19 residues long. Trimming took 0 bases from V and 0 from J, leaving 19 bases between them. Germline V lookup: CDR1 SGHRS, CDR2 YFSETQ. This chain's CDR3 is CASSLVGSGTKLAKNIQYF. The DNA of the CDR3 is TGCGCCAGCAGCTTGGTTGGTTCCGGGACAAAACTAGCCAAAAACATTCAGTACTTC.